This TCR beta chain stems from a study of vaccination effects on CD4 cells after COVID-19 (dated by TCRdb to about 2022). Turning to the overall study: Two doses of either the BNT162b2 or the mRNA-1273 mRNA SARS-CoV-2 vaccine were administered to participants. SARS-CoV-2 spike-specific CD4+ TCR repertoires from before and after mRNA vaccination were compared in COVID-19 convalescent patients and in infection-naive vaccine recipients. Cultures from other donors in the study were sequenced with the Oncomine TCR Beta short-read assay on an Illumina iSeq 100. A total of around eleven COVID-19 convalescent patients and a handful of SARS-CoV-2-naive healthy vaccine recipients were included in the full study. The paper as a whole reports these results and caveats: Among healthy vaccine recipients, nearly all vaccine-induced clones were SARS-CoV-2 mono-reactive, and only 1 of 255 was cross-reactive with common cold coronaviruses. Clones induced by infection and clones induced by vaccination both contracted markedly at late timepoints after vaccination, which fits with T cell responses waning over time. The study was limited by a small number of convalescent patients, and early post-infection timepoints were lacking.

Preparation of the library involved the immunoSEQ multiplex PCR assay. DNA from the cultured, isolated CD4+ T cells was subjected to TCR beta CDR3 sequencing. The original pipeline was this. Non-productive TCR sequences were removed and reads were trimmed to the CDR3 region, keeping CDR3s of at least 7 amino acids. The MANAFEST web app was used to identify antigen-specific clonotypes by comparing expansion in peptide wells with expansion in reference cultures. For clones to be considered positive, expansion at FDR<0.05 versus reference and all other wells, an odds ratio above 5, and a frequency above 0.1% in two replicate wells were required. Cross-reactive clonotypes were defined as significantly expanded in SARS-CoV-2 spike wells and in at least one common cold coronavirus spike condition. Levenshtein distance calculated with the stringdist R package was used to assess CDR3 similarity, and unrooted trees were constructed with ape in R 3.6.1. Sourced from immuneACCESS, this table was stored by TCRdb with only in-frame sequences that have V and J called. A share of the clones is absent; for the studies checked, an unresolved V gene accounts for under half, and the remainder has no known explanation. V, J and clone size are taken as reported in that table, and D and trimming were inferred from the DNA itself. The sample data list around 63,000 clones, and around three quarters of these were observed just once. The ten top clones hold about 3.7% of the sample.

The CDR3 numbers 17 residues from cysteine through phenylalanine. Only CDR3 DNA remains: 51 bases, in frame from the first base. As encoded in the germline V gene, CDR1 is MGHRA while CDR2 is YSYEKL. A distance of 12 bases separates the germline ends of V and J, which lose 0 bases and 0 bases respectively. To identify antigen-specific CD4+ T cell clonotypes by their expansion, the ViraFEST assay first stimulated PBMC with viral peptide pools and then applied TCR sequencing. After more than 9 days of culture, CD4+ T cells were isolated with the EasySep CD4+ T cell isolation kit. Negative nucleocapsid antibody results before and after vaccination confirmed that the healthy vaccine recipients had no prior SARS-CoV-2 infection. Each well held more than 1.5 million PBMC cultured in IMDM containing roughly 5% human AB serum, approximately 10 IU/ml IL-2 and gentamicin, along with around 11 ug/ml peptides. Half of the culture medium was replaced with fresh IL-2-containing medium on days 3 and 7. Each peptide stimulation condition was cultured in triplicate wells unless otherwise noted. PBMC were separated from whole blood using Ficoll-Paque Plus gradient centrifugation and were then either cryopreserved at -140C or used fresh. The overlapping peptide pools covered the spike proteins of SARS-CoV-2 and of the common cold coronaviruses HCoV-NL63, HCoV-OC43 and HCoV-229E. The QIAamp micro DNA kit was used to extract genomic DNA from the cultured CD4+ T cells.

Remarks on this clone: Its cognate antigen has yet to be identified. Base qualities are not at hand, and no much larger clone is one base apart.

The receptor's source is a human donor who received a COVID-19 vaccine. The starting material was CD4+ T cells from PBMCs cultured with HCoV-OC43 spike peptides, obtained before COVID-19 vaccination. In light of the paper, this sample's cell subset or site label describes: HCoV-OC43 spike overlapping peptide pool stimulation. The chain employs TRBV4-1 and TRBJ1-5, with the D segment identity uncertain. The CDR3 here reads CASSQEMPEYSNQPQHF. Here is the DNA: TGCGCCAGCAGCCAAGAAATGCCAGAATATAGCAATCAGCCCCAGCATTTT.